The clone carrying this TCR beta chain has just a few counts. Its antigen is not known. TCRdb itself ran the 5' RACE reads through MiXCR, one entry per CDR3 protein. The sample lists around 440,000 distinct CDR3 sequences, approximately 17% occurring once. The germline V gene encodes CDR1 SNHLY and CDR2 FYNNEI. Trimming cost V 5 bases and J 1 base, with 17 bases left between them. CDR3 length: 16 residues. The record originates from a study of CD8 T cells in ankylosing spondylitis. Study-wide results and caveats: Made up of under ten highly homologous variants, a TCR beta motif appeared characteristic of ankylosing spondylitis blood. Clones tied to disease were said to be significantly enriched in matched ankylosing spondylitis synovial fluid.

J is TRBJ1-1 and V is TRBV2; weak D call: TRBD1 (5 bases). This clonotype was sampled from a male donor with ankylosing spondylitis. Input material: blood, either unsorted or a sorted T cell fraction (not recorded which). For the CDR3, the DNA is TGTGCCAGCAGTCGGGCAGGGAAGTCAGGGAACACTGAAGCTTTCTTT. Translating it yields CASSRAGKSGNTEAFF.